The 15 T cell receptor beta chains below were found in one sample sequenced in a study of T cells in narcolepsy. Data came from immunoSEQ multiplex PCR; TCRdb stores just in-frame clones and leaves some out. This repertoire shows roughly 15,000 clones, roughly 85% found once; its top ten account for over 35%. Input material: memory (CD45RA-) CD4+ T cells from blood. The source is a human donor in good health.

The chain has TRBV27 and TRBJ2-2; D tentatively reads TRBD1 or TRBD2 (5 bases each). The V gene's germline CDR1 is MNHEY and CDR2 SMNVEV (reference sequence). Trimming pared 5 bases from V and 1 base from J, leaving 17 bases between. This CDR3 contains 17 residues. The CDR3 region is CASSAWRLRGNTGELFF. As DNA, the CDR3 is TGTGCCAGCAGTGCCTGGAGACTAAGGGGGAACACCGGGGAGCTGTTTTTT.

The CDR3 spells CARSLPSSSGANVLTF. CDR3 nucleotide sequence: TGTGCCAGAAGCTTGCCCTCCAGCTCTGGGGCCAACGTCCTGACTTTC. This chain joins TRBV5-3 and TRBJ2-6; D not certain. TRBV5-3 is labeled an ORF, and its function is uncertain. This CDR3 is 16 amino acids long. V dropped 1 base and J dropped 0 bases, with 8 bases sitting between them.

This chain connects TRBV7-2 to TRBJ1-1, with D possibly TRBD1 on 6 matching bases. V was cut by 5 bases and J by 1 base, with 8 bases left in between. CDR3 length: 13 amino acids. CDR1 is SGHTA and CDR2 is FQGNSA in the germline V gene. This CDR3 reads CASSQGRNTEAFF. The CDR3, as DNA: TGTGCCAGCAGCCAGGGGAGGAACACTGAAGCTTTCTTT.

V and J are TRBV5-1 and TRBJ1-1; 7 bases are a match to TRBD1. The V and J ends lost 3 bases and 10 bases, in that order; junction bases with no gene match: 6. This CDR3 is 12 amino acids long. Per the germline V gene, CDR1 is SGHRS and CDR2 is YFSETQ. The CDR3 protein is CASSYGQARAFF. As DNA, the CDR3 is TGCGCCAGCAGCTACGGACAGGCGAGAGCTTTCTTT. Combining the CDR3 with reference TRBV5-1 and TRBJ1-1 gives the whole variable domain KAGVTQTPRYLIKTRGQQVTLSCSPISGHRSVSWYQQTPGQGLQFLFEYFSETQRNKGNFPGRFSGRQFSNSRSEMNVSTLELGDSALYLCASSYGQARAFFGQGTRLTVV.

This clone was recorded a few times. V is TRBV10-3 and J is TRBJ1-6; weak D call: TRBD1 (6 bases). From germline, CDR1 is ENHRY and CDR2 SYGVKD. The CDR3 runs to 14 residues. The ends were cut back, 6 bases at V and 9 bases at J, with 15 bases in the middle. The chain's CDR3 is CAIRPTGGGSPLHF. The CDR3 nucleotides read TGTGCCATCAGGCCGACAGGCGGTGGTTCACCCCTCCACTTT.

The chain recombines TRBV2 with TRBJ2-7; the match to TRBD1 covers 8 bases. V lost 7 bases and J lost 2; bases outside the gene matches: 4. The CDR3 has 13 residues. CDR1 is SNHLY, CDR2 FYNNEI, per germline. CDR3 sequence: CASKTGETYEQYF. Here the CDR3 DNA reads TGTGCCAGCAAGACAGGGGAAACCTACGAGCAGTACTTC.

V is TRBV5-1 and J is TRBJ2-2; D is possibly TRBD1 or TRBD2 (5 bases each). The germline V and J ends were trimmed by 4 bases and 4 bases, with 14 bases remaining between them. The CDR3 has 15 residues. CDR1 is SGHRS, CDR2 YFSETQ, per germline. This CDR3 is CASSPGTPVTGELFF. CDR3 sequence (DNA): TGCGCCAGCAGCCCGGGGACGCCGGTCACCGGGGAGCTGTTTTTT. The full variable domain, completed using reference TRBV5-1 and TRBJ2-2, is KAGVTQTPRYLIKTRGQQVTLSCSPISGHRSVSWYQQTPGQGLQFLFEYFSETQRNKGNFPGRFSGRQFSNSRSEMNVSTLELGDSALYLCASSPGTPVTGELFFGEGSRLTVL.

As concerns this clone: The junction departs from the called germline gene at one end, perhaps through a read error. The J gene is TRBJ2-5, the V gene TRBV11-2; D is perhaps TRBD2 (6 bases). The CDR3 totals 12 residues. CDR1 SGHAT and CDR2 FQNNGV come from the germline V gene. The CDR3 region is CASSPGGYRFDF. The CDR3 nucleotides are TGTGCCAGCAGCCCCGGAGGGTACAGGTTCGACTTC.

J is TRBJ1-1 and V is TRBV6-4, with D possibly TRBD1 on 6 matching bases. V lost 2 bases to trimming and J lost 8 bases, with 9 bases between them. Looked up from germline, CDR1 is MRHNA and CDR2 is SNTAGT. This CDR3 has 12 residues. For the CDR3, the DNA is TGTGCCAGCAGTGACAGGGGGGGAGAAGCTTTCTTT. Protein sequence: CASSDRGGEAFF.

The chain is built from TRBV27 and TRBJ2-5; D is unclear. CDR1 is MNHEY and CDR2 is SMNVEV in the germline V gene (reference sequence). V lost 0 bases and J 0 bases, leaving 8 bases between the germline ends. This CDR3 contains 15 residues. The CDR3 loop reads CASSLSYLYQETQYF. The CDR3 nucleotides read TGTGCCAGCAGTTTATCGTACCTGTACCAAGAGACCCAGTACTTC.

The chain joins TRBV30 to TRBJ2-5; no reliable D call. The CDR3 extends over 13 amino acids. Between the trimmed V and J ends, which lost 1 base and 4 bases, there was a span of 10 bases. The germline gives CDR1 GTSNPN, CDR2 SVGIG (reference sequence). The CDR3 reads CAWSEVRGETQYF. In DNA, the CDR3 is TGTGCCTGGAGTGAAGTAAGAGGAGAGACCCAGTACTTC.

The chain combines TRBV18 with TRBJ2-7; the D gene is possibly TRBD2 (7 bases). From germline, CDR1 is KGHSH and CDR2 LQKENI. With 6 bases removed from V and 5 bases from J, the gap between germline ends came to 23 bases. The CDR3 has 16 residues. DNA of the CDR3: TGTGCCAGCTCTCGCACCGCCGGGGGGCGCGTCCACGAGCAGTACTTC. This sequence encodes CASSRTAGGRVHEQYF.

V gene TRBV6-1 combines with J gene TRBJ1-6; D unclear. The CDR3 is 12 amino acids. Trimming took 2 bases from V and 4 from J, leaving 0 bases between them. In germline, CDR1 is MNHNS, CDR2 SASEGT. The CDR3 region has the DNA TGTGCCAGCAGTGAATATAATTCACCCCTCCACTTT. It is translated as CASSEYNSPLHF.

The chain joins TRBV5-4 to TRBJ2-7; 8 bases fit TRBD1. The CDR3 totals 14 residues. V trimming: 5 bases; J trimming: 0 bases; junction bases outside the gene matches: 4. The germline gives CDR1 SGHNT, CDR2 YYREEE (reference sequence). This CDR3 reads CASSGQGNSYEQYF. The CDR3 nucleotides are TGTGCCAGCAGTGGACAGGGTAACTCCTACGAGCAGTACTTC.

The chain recombines TRBV5-5 with TRBJ2-2; D possibly uses TRBD1 or TRBD2 (6 bases each). The CDR3 loop spans 14 amino acids. The germline V and J ends were trimmed by 2 bases and 7 bases, with 12 bases remaining between them. Germline V gene sequence: CDR1 SGHKS, CDR2 YYEKEE (reference sequence). CDR3 nucleotide sequence: TGTGCCAGCAGCTTCCGGGGGCCGGGCGGGGAGCTGTTTTTT. Amino acid sequence: CASSFRGPGGELFF.